This passage covers 21 T cell receptor beta chains from one sample sequenced in a study of blood T cell repertoires in COVID-19. Assay used: immunoSEQ multiplex PCR; TCRdb lists only in-frame clones, some missing. The table includes 300,000 to 350,000 clones, roughly 87% detected once. Sequenced input: peripheral blood. The receptors originated from a man in his thirties or forties with COVID-19, enrolled during active disease.

The chain couples TRBV19 to TRBJ2-3, with TRBD2 identical over 13 bases. This CDR3 comprises 19 residues. Per germline, CDR1 LNHDA and CDR2 SQIVND (reference sequence). Trimming cost V 5 bases and J 4 bases; bases outside gene matches: 15. The CDR3 sequence: CASSLKYRTSGSWADTQYF. DNA of the CDR3: TGTGCCAGTAGTTTGAAGTATCGGACTAGCGGGAGCTGGGCAGATACGCAGTATTTT.

V is TRBV6-6 and J is TRBJ1-4, with D hard to call. The CDR3 length is 16 residues. Trimming pared 0 bases from V and 0 bases from J, leaving 8 bases between. In germline, CDR1 is MNHNY, CDR2 SVGAGI (reference sequence). CDR3 residues: CASSYSGRTTNEKLFF. CDR3 DNA: TGTGCCAGCAGTTACTCGGGCAGGACAACTAATGAAAAACTGTTTTTT.

The chain recombines TRBV27 with TRBJ2-7; 12 bases match TRBD2. CDR3 length: 14 amino acids. V shed 5 bases, J shed 4 bases, and the junction held 3 bases outside the gene matches. Germline lookup yields CDR1 MNHEY and CDR2 SMNVEV (reference sequence). Here the CDR3 reads CASSVTSGRYEQYF. The CDR3 DNA reads TGTGCCAGCAGTGTCACTAGCGGGAGGTACGAGCAGTACTTC.

This chain connects TRBV2 to TRBJ1-2, with no clear D. This CDR3 is 17 amino acids long. V dropped 6 bases and J dropped 0 bases, with 20 bases sitting between them. Germline V lookup: CDR1 SNHLY, CDR2 FYNNEI. CDR3 loop: CASSLLRGHGANYGYTF. The DNA of the CDR3 is TGTGCCAGCAGCCTATTGCGGGGTCACGGTGCTAACTATGGCTACACCTTC. The full variable domain, its missing parts supplied by reference TRBV2 and TRBJ1-2, is EPEVTQTPSHQVTQMGQEVILRCVPISNHLYFYWYRQILGQKVEFLVSFYNNEISEKSEIFDDQFSVERPDGSNFTLKIRSTKLEDSAMYFCASSLLRGHGANYGYTFGSGTRLTVV.

V gene TRBV6-2 or TRBV6-3 combines with J gene TRBJ1-1; no firm D call. The CDR3 extends over 13 amino acids. The germline gives CDR1 MNHEY, CDR2 SVGEGT. With 4 bases removed from V and 1 base from J, the gap between germline ends came to 7 bases. The CDR3 region is CASSSNRNTEAFF. The CDR3 bases are TGTGCCAGCAGTTCTAATAGGAACACTGAAGCTTTCTTT.

This chain joins TRBV7-2 and TRBJ2-7; D is unclear. The V end lost 4 bases, the J end lost 3 bases, and 16 bases lay between the germline ends. CDR3 size: 15 residues. Germline CDR1 is SGHTA and CDR2 is FQGNSA. CDR3: CASSSWPPTIYEQYF. DNA of the CDR3: TGTGCCAGCAGCTCGTGGCCCCCCACTATCTACGAGCAGTACTTC.

The chain has TRBV2 and TRBJ1-4; D may be TRBD1 (5 bases). Germline V lookup: CDR1 SNHLY, CDR2 FYNNEI. V lost 7 bases and J lost 0, with 15 bases in between. The CDR3 length is 16 residues. CDR3 in DNA: TGTGCCAGCAACATGCAGGGTTCCGCAACTAATGAAAAACTGTTTTTT. It yields the protein CASNMQGSATNEKLFF.

The CDR3 here is CASSKLTSGSYEQYF. The CDR3 region has the DNA TGCGCCAGCAGCAAACTGACTAGCGGGAGTTACGAGCAGTACTTC. V usage is TRBV4-1 and J usage is TRBJ2-7, with 12 bases that match TRBD2. This CDR3 is built from 15 residues. Germline V gene lookup returns CDR1 MGHRA and CDR2 YSYEKL. J lost 4 bases, V lost 5 bases, and 6 bases had no gene match.

This chain links TRBV19 with TRBJ2-5; perhaps TRBD1 as D (6 bases). The CDR3 loop spans 15 amino acids. V was trimmed by 6 bases and J by 4 bases, leaving 18 bases between them. The germline V gene encodes CDR1 LNHDA and CDR2 SQIVND (reference sequence). The CDR3 nucleotides read TGTGCCAGTAGGGAGACAGGCCCGGCGGGAGAGACCCAGTACTTC. This gives the protein CASRETGPAGETQYF.

A word on this clone: Additional DNA sequences in this sample encode the identical CDR3. The V call is TRBV18, the J call TRBJ2-3; 11 bases are shared with TRBD2. Germline values: CDR1 KGHSH, CDR2 LQKENI. Unmatched junction bases numbered 5, after V lost 6 bases and J lost 0 bases. The CDR3 loop spans 16 amino acids. The CDR3 region is CASSPWTSGSTDTQYF. CDR3 nucleotide sequence: TGTGCCAGCTCTCCCTGGACTAGCGGGAGCACAGATACGCAGTATTTT.

The J gene is TRBJ2-7, the V gene TRBV6-5, with D perhaps matching TRBD1 (6 bases). Germline CDR1 reads MNHEY; CDR2 reads SVGAGI. V lost 3 bases, J lost 6 bases, and 12 bases lay in between. The CDR3 covers 13 residues. Here the CDR3 reads CASSYLEGVEQYF. CDR3 DNA sequence: TGTGCCAGCAGTTATTTAGAGGGGGTCGAGCAGTACTTC.

The chain couples TRBV19 to TRBJ1-2, with 8 bases aligning to TRBD1. V lost 4 bases and J lost 4; bases outside the gene matches: 11. The length of the CDR3 is 16 residues. CDR1 LNHDA and CDR2 SQIVND come from the germline V gene (reference sequence). CDR3 residues: CASSNPGDRSLYGYTF. In nucleotides, the CDR3 is TGTGCCAGTAGTAACCCCGGGGACAGGTCTCTCTATGGCTACACCTTC.

V and J are TRBV6-6 and TRBJ2-7, with D perhaps matching TRBD2 (5 bases). This CDR3 is 13 amino acids long. The germline V and J ends were trimmed by 7 bases and 2 bases, with 12 bases remaining between them. Germline values: CDR1 MNHNY, CDR2 SVGAGI (reference sequence). CDR3 protein: CASTIRGTYEQYF. DNA for the CDR3: TGTGCCAGCACCATACGGGGTACCTACGAGCAGTACTTC.

The rearrangement joins TRBV20-1 to TRBJ2-5; D is perhaps TRBD2 (7 bases). V lost 3 bases to trimming and J lost 5 bases, with 19 bases between them. Germline V lookup: CDR1 DFQATT, CDR2 SNEGSKA (reference sequence). This CDR3 has 15 amino acids. The CDR3 region has the DNA TGCAGTGCTAGTAGGGGGGGGGACCAAAGGGAGACCCAGTACTTC. Translation gives CSASRGGDQRETQYF.

The gene calls are TRBV18 and TRBJ2-7; TRBD1 matches 7 bases. The CDR3 runs 14 residues. With V trimmed by 1 base and J by 5 bases, 5 bases remained unmatched. CDR1 and CDR2 (germline): KGHSH, LQKENI. As DNA, the CDR3 is TGTGCCAGCTCACCACTAGGGGGCGCGAACGAGCAGTACTTC. It specifies CASSPLGGANEQYF.

V is TRBV27 and J is TRBJ1-1; a possible D gene is TRBD1 (6 bases). Trimming removed 3 bases from V and 0 bases from J, with 14 bases in between. The V gene's germline CDR1 is MNHEY and CDR2 SMNVEV (reference sequence). The CDR3 sequence is 16 residues long. The DNA for the CDR3 is TGTGCCAGCAGTTTTGGTGCAGGGGAGATGAACACTGAAGCTTTCTTT. Protein sequence: CASSFGAGEMNTEAFF.

The chain has TRBV27 and TRBJ2-7; TRBD2 agrees at 9 bases. The CDR3 is 15 residues long. The V gene end was trimmed by 5 bases and the J gene end by 7 bases; junction bases not matched to a gene: 12. Germline CDR1 is MNHEY and CDR2 is SMNVEV (reference sequence). CDR3: CASSRGGAALGEQYF. The CDR3 bases are TGTGCCAGCAGTCGCGGGGGGGCGGCCCTTGGGGAGCAGTACTTC.

V gene TRBV4-3 combines with J gene TRBJ2-3; 9 nucleotides align to TRBD1. This CDR3 contains 17 residues. V dropped 0 bases and J dropped 3; count of bases not matched to a gene: 7. CDR1 is LGHNA and CDR2 is YSLEER in the germline V gene. CDR3 bases: TGCGCCAGCAGCCAAGATGGACAGGGGATCGTTACAGATACGCAGTATTTT. Encoded protein: CASSQDGQGIVTDTQYF.

The gene calls are TRBV20-1 and TRBJ1-4, with a weak D call TRBD1 (6 bases). This CDR3 region has 16 residues. Germline V gives CDR1 DFQATT, CDR2 SNEGSKA (reference sequence). Trimming shortened V by 3 bases and J by 0 bases, and 14 bases separated the two germline ends. In nucleotides, the CDR3 is TGCAGTGCTAGTCTACGGACAGAAGCAACTAATGAAAAACTGTTTTTT. This sequence encodes CSASLRTEATNEKLFF.

The chain uses TRBV30 and TRBJ2-3; 12 bases align to TRBD2. This CDR3 is built from 16 residues. Germline V lookup: CDR1 GTSNPN, CDR2 SVGIG (reference sequence). V gave up 4 bases and J gave up 8 bases; unmatched junction bases: 13. CDR3 sequence reads: CAWTLGLAGTVGTQYF. The CDR3 nucleotides read TGTGCCTGGACTTTAGGACTAGCGGGAACTGTAGGTACGCAGTATTTT.

This clone was seen a few times. V usage is TRBV5-6 and J usage is TRBJ1-1, with D perhaps matching TRBD1 (6 bases). V gave up 5 bases and J gave up 2 bases, with 22 bases separating them. The germline CDR1 and CDR2 sequences are SGHDT and YYEEEE. There are 17 residues in the CDR3. The CDR3 is CASRYTLRGPINTEAFF. DNA of the CDR3: TGTGCCAGCAGGTATACATTGCGGGGGCCGATCAACACTGAAGCTTTCTTT. Based on the CDR3 plus reference TRBV5-6 and TRBJ1-1, the full variable domain is DAGVTQSPTHLIKTRGQQVTLRCSPKSGHDTVSWYQQALGQGPQFIFQYYEEEERQRGNFPDRFSGHQFPNYSSELNVNALLLGDSALYLCASRYTLRGPINTEAFFGQGTRLTVV.